This T cell receptor beta chain was identified during a study of vaccination and CD4 T cells after COVID-19. Study-level background: Nasal swab PCR detected SARS-CoV-2 in convalescent patients, who comprised under ten mild cases and one severe case.

This clonotype has only a few counts. As yet, its antigen is unknown. The treatment: approximately 11-day PBMC culture with coronavirus spike peptide pools or control peptides (ViraFEST assay). V shed 9 bases and J 2 bases; nucleotides not matched to a gene: 8. CDR3 length: 14 amino acids. Germline CDR1 is KGHDR and CDR2 is SFDVKD. Researchers used the Oncomine TCR Beta short-read assay to sequence DNA from cultured CD4+ T cells. TCRdb called the PCR reads again in MiXCR, with one record for every CDR3 protein. This sample has about 13,000 distinct CDR3 sequences, with roughly 41% found just once. The sequence derives from a human donor who had recovered from COVID-19. The V and J genes are TRBV24-1 and TRBJ2-7, with TRBD1 matching 8 bases. Sequencing was carried out using CD4+ T cells from blood, cultured in vitro. CDR3 in DNA: TGTGCCACCTCACCCGGGACAGGAACCTACGAGCAGTACTTC. It translates to CATSPGTGTYEQYF.